This TCR beta chain is from a study of shared clonotypes between healthy human individuals. The table came from immunoSEQ multiplex PCR; TCRdb's copy has only in-frame clones and leaves some out. This sample carries almost 700,000 clones, about 91% of them seen once, and the ten largest clones take roughly 24%. There are 13 residues in the CDR3. V lost 4 bases and J lost 7, with 11 bases in between. Germline V gene lookup returns CDR1 SGHAT and CDR2 FQNNGV. In the naive CD8 group, cells lacked CD45RO and were positively selected for CCR7, so terminally differentiated effector memory CD45RA+ cells were left out. This clone was counted between two and nine times.

This clonotype was obtained from a man aged 25-40 years in good health. The sample consisted of naive CD8+ T cells sorted from blood. The chain couples TRBV11-2 to TRBJ2-1; a weak D match, TRBD2 (7 bases). CDR3 amino acids: CASSWGGENEQFF. CDR3 DNA: TGTGCCAGCAGCTGGGGGGGCGAGAATGAGCAGTTCTTC.